This record looks at one TCR beta chain sequence and its context. Its antigen is as yet unknown. The sample belongs to a study of human T cells and chemical hapten exposure. Study-level points and caveats: DPC sensitization produced no change in TCRs with frequency above 1 in 1000.

Noted time point: healthy volunteer bleed at 6 weeks. It was unfractionated whole blood from which total RNA was extracted. As handled by the study authors: Per-sample TCR counts ranged from roughly 20,000 to 750,000, median about 98,000. TCRdb re-derived calls from the RACE reads in MiXCR, one entry per CDR3 protein. The V and J calls and clone size are TCRdb's, not the authors'. Here the sample spans some 40,000 distinct CDR3 sequences, about 4% being singletons. Sequencing was performed on whole blood. This TCR was sampled from a human donor in good health. Some clones in this sample may be carry-over from other donors' samples.

This CDR3 reads CASSPPSHGGELFF. The CDR3 nucleotides read TGTGCCAGCAGTCCTCCAAGTCACGGCGGGGAGCTGTTTTTT. The V gene is TRBV12-3 or TRBV12-4, the J gene TRBJ2-2; the D is unclear. Trimming removed 5 bases from V and 7 bases from J, with 14 bases in between. CDR3 length: 14 amino acids.